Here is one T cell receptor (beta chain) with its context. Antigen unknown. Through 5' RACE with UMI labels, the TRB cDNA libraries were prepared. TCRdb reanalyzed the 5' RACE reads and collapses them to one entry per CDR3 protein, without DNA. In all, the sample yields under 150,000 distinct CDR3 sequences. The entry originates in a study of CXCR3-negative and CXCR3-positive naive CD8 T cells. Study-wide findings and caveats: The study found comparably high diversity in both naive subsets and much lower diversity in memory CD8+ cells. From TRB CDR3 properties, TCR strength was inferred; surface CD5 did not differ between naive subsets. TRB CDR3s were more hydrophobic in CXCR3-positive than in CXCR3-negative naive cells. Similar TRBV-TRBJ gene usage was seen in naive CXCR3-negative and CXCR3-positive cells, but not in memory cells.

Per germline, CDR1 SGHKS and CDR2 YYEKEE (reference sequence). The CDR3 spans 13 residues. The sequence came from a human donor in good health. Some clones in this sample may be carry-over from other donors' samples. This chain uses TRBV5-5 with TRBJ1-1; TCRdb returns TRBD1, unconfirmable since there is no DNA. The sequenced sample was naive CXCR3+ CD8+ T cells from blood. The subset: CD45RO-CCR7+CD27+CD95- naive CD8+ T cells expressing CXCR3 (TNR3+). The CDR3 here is CASSVGTGTEAFF.